Below, 20 T cell receptor beta chains from the same sample are listed, as sequenced in a study of cytomegalovirus exposure and HLA in healthy donors (dated by TCRdb to about 2017). The method behind the library was the immunoSEQ multiplex PCR assay. A mixture of 60 forward primers for TCR Vbeta segments and 13 reverse primers for TCR Jbeta segments was used in the multiplex PCR. Sourced from immuneACCESS, this table was stored by TCRdb with only in-frame sequences that have V and J called. A share of the clones is absent; for the studies checked, an unresolved V gene accounts for under half, and the remainder has no known explanation. The sample's clone listing holds 200,000 to 250,000 clones. Of the sample, about 0.9% falls within the top ten clones. The sequenced sample consisted of PBMCs. All receptors derive from a woman in her thirties in good health and CMV-seropositive.

The chain couples TRBV15 to TRBJ2-2; D might be TRBD1 (5 bases). The CDR3 has 15 residues. The germline V and J ends were trimmed by 6 bases and 6 bases, with 17 bases remaining between them. CDR1 and CDR2 from the germline V gene are LNHNV and YYDKDF (reference sequence). The CDR3 loop is CATREPGNLSGELFF. The CDR3 DNA follows: TGTGCCACCAGGGAACCAGGGAATTTATCCGGGGAGCTGTTTTTT.

The V gene is TRBV18, the J gene TRBJ2-3; TRBD1 matches at 7 bases. The CDR3 is made up of 16 amino acids. The germline CDR1 and CDR2 sequences are KGHSH and LQKENI. Trimming took 6 bases from V and 2 from J; bases not matched to a gene: 11. The CDR3 nucleotides are TGTGCCAGCTCCCAAGGAGGCAGGGGGAACACAGATACGCAGTATTTT. This translates into CASSQGGRGNTDTQYF.

The chain recombines TRBV29-1 with TRBJ1-2; D unresolved. Trimming removed 0 bases from V and 5 bases from J, with 10 bases in between. The CDR3 consists of 13 residues. Germline CDR1 and CDR2: SQVTM and ANQGSEA. In nucleotides, the CDR3 is TGCAGCGTTGAAGACGGACGGGAGTATGGCTACACCTTC. This sequence encodes CSVEDGREYGYTF.

V is TRBV6-5 and J is TRBJ1-2; no clear D. The CDR3 sequence is 13 residues long. Trimming removed 4 bases at V and 2 bases at J, with 8 bases between. The germline V gene has CDR1 MNHEY and CDR2 SVGAGI. CDR3 residues: CASSWRINYGYTF. CDR3 nucleotides: TGTGCCAGCAGTTGGCGGATAAACTATGGCTACACCTTC.

The V gene is TRBV14, the J gene TRBJ1-6; perhaps TRBD1 as D (5 bases). V gave up 3 bases and J gave up 2 bases, with 5 bases separating them. This CDR3 has 14 amino acids. CDR1 and CDR2 (germline): SGHDN, FVKESK. The CDR3 sequence is CASSQTAYNSPLHF. The CDR3, as DNA: TGTGCCAGCAGCCAGACAGCCTATAATTCACCCCTCCACTTT.

The J gene is TRBJ2-5, the V gene TRBV10-3; 9 bases line up with TRBD2. The DNA end is a closer match to TRBJ2-7, so the J assignment may be wrong. This CDR3 spans 15 amino acids. Germline V CDR1 and CDR2: ENHRY, SYGVKD. CDR3 bases: TGTGCCATCAGTGTAGCGGGGGACTACTACTACGAGCAGTACTTC. It codes for CAISVAGDYYYEQYF.

The chain has TRBV7-9 and TRBJ1-4; D not resolved. Germline-derived CDR1 and CDR2 are SEHNR and FQNEAQ (reference sequence). Trimming removed 5 bases from V and 0 bases from J, with 10 bases in between. CDR3 length equals 15 residues. The CDR3 DNA reads as TGTGCCAGCAGCCGAGACATCGCAACTAATGAAAAACTGTTTTTT. Its translation is CASSRDIATNEKLFF.

The J gene is TRBJ2-2, the V gene TRBV28; D might be TRBD2 (5 bases). This CDR3 contains 14 residues. Between the trimmed V and J ends, which lost 4 bases and 4 bases, there was a span of 10 bases. In germline, CDR1 is MDHEN, CDR2 SYDVKM. The CDR3 region is CASSSPAGTGELFF. CDR3 DNA: TGTGCCAGCAGTTCGCCGGCGGGCACCGGGGAGCTGTTTTTT.

This chain links TRBV5-1 with TRBJ2-7; TRBD1 agrees at 9 bases. The CDR3 runs to 15 residues. The ends lost 4 bases at V and 3 bases at J; junction bases unmatched: 8. Germline values: CDR1 SGHRS, CDR2 YFSETQ. The CDR3 is CASSDGQGTVYEQYF. The DNA for the CDR3 is TGCGCCAGCAGCGATGGACAGGGGACGGTCTACGAGCAGTACTTC.

The rearrangement joins TRBV7-9 to TRBJ2-1; tentatively, D is TRBD2 (6 bases). The CDR3 contains 13 residues. Germline V gene sequence: CDR1 SEHNR, CDR2 FQNEAQ (reference sequence). V was pared by 2 bases and J by 7 bases, with 9 bases between. The CDR3 loop is CASSLSGGNEQFF. CDR3 sequence (DNA): TGTGCCAGCAGCTTATCTGGGGGGAATGAGCAGTTCTTC.

The rearrangement uses TRBV7-9 and TRBJ2-1; 11 bases match TRBD2. Germline CDR1 and CDR2: SEHNR and FQNEAQ (reference sequence). V dropped 4 bases and J dropped 5; count of bases not matched to a gene: 4. The CDR3 extends over 15 amino acids. The CDR3 DNA reads as TGTGCCAGCAGCTCGACTAGCGGGGTTAACAATGAGCAGTTCTTC. This encodes CASSSTSGVNNEQFF.

The chain carries TRBV7-2 and TRBJ1-1; TRBD1 might be the D (5 bases). Germline V gives CDR1 SGHTA, CDR2 FQGNSA. V was clipped by 5 bases and J by 3 bases, with 13 bases between them. The CDR3 covers 14 residues. The CDR3 bases are TGTGCCAGCAGCCTCAAGGGGTTGGACACTGAAGCTTTCTTT. It translates to CASSLKGLDTEAFF.

The V call is TRBV13, the J call TRBJ1-1; a weak D match, TRBD1 (5 bases). This CDR3 spans 12 amino acids. V was pared by 4 bases and J by 10 bases, with 13 bases between. Germline CDR1 and CDR2: PRHDT and FYEKMQ (reference sequence). The CDR3 spells CASSYGRDGAFF. As DNA, the CDR3 is TGTGCCAGCAGCTACGGGCGGGACGGAGCTTTCTTT.

CDR3 sequence: CATSRAGGVLQETQYF. For the CDR3, the DNA is TGTGCCACCAGCAGGGCAGGGGGCGTCCTACAAGAGACCCAGTACTTC. This chain uses TRBV15 with TRBJ2-5, with 8 bases identical to TRBD1. This CDR3 region has 16 residues. V shed 3 bases, J shed 2 bases, and the junction held 8 bases outside the gene matches. Germline values: CDR1 LNHNV, CDR2 YYDKDF (reference sequence).

The chain recombines TRBV5-8 with TRBJ2-1; D may be TRBD2 (6 bases). Trimming took 0 bases from V and 7 from J, leaving 11 bases between them. The CDR3 runs 14 residues. Germline values: CDR1 SGHTS, CDR2 YDEGEE. This CDR3 is CASSLVGGGNEQFF. The CDR3 bases are TGTGCCAGCAGCTTGGTTGGGGGAGGTAATGAGCAGTTCTTC.

This chain connects TRBV29-1 to TRBJ2-3, with TRBD2 as a possible D gene (6 bases). V was cut by 7 bases and J by 4 bases, with 15 bases left in between. The CDR3 contains 13 residues. Germline CDR1 and CDR2: SQVTM and ANQGSEA. Here the CDR3 reads CSAGLYGSDTQYF. For the CDR3, the DNA is TGCAGCGCGGGACTCTACGGGTCAGATACGCAGTATTTT.

The chain links TRBV5-1 to TRBJ2-7; TRBD2 matches 7 bases. Unmatched junction bases numbered 12, after V lost 4 bases and J lost 5 bases. CDR1 is SGHRS and CDR2 is YFSETQ in the germline V gene. The CDR3 length is 15 residues. CDR3 region: CASSPQAGGTHEQYF. The DNA for the CDR3 is TGCGCCAGCAGCCCTCAGGCCGGGGGGACCCACGAGCAGTACTTC.

The chain couples TRBV19 to TRBJ2-7; 9 bases line up with TRBD2. This CDR3 is 16 amino acids long. Germline CDR1 LNHDA, CDR2 SQIVND (reference sequence). Trimming cost V 1 base and J 7 bases; bases outside gene matches: 11. In DNA form, the CDR3 reads TGTGCCAGTAGTATAGGGAAGGTAGCGGGAGCTAAGGAGCAGTACTTC. This translates into CASSIGKVAGAKEQYF.

The chain uses TRBV27 and TRBJ1-4; 8 nucleotides align to TRBD1. V was clipped by 5 bases and J by 7 bases; unmatched bases: 6. Germline CDR1 MNHEY, CDR2 SMNVEV (reference sequence). The CDR3 loop spans 14 amino acids. The CDR3 coding sequence is TGTGCCAGCAGTACCAGGGGGCCCGGTGAAAAACTGTTTTTT. Protein product: CASSTRGPGEKLFF.

The rearrangement links TRBV6-6 to TRBJ1-4, with TRBD1 matching over 8 bases. Germline CDR1 MNHNY, CDR2 SVGAGI (reference sequence). The CDR3 length is 13 residues. J gave up 8 bases and V 7 bases, and 6 bases lay outside the gene matches. Here the CDR3 DNA reads TGTGCCAGCAATCGGGACAGGAAGGAAAAACTGTTTTTT. Its translation: CASNRDRKEKLFF.